This T cell receptor beta chain appears in the sequencing data of a study of T-cell reconstitution after alpha-beta-depleted transplantation in children. Study results and limitations: Surviving thymic progenitors and recipient T cells were the source of high TCRbeta diversity at day 60 in some patients. Most T-cell counts and diversity one year after the transplant came from T cells that were newly produced. Expanded graft clones numbering several hundred reportedly gave rise to alpha-beta T cells about two months after transplant.

The authors prepared the TCRbeta library with unique molecular identifiers. TCRdb recomputed calls from the PCR reads with MiXCR, one row per CDR3 protein. The table has around 30,000 distinct CDR3 sequences, roughly 6.7% seen once; the top ten hold 25% to 30%. This clonotype was observed many times. Its antigen is not known. J gave up 4 bases and V 7 bases, and 9 bases lay outside the gene matches. The CDR3 loop spans 14 amino acids. This clonotype originated in a child in the first two years of life who had a stem cell transplant for acute myeloid leukemia, so the T cells may come from the graft donor. Here the sequenced sample was peripheral blood, taken 60 days after TCRalphabeta/CD19-depleted stem cell transplant. The chain carries TRBV12-3 or TRBV12-4 and TRBJ1-2, with 7 bases matching TRBD1. The CDR3 DNA reads TGTGCCAGCAATACAGGGGCGGCTCTCTATGGCTACACCTTC. This translates into CASNTGAALYGYTF.